This T cell receptor (beta chain) is drawn from a study of T cells after yellow fever vaccination. Findings and caveats of the study: Repertoires sorted by FACS could include abundant clonotypes that are contaminants from the bulk population.

This clonotype has at least ten counts. The antigen is not known. The CDR3 covers 17 residues. TCRdb re-derived calls from the 5' RACE reads in MiXCR, one entry per CDR3 protein. The sample contains roughly 160,000 distinct CDR3 sequences, 5.5% to 7.5% of which appear only once. The chain joins TRBV1 to TRBJ2-5; the D segment call TRBD1 is taken from the table without a DNA check. TRBV1 is a documented pseudogene. The receptor was derived from a young man who received the YFV17D yellow fever vaccine. The source material was CD4+ T cells sorted from PBMCs, sampled around 5 days after the first yellow fever vaccination. CDR3 sequence: CTSSQDPPSRGQETQYF. The CDR3, as DNA: TGCACCAGCAGCCAAGATCCCCCCTCTCGGGGGCAAGAGACCCAGTACTTC.